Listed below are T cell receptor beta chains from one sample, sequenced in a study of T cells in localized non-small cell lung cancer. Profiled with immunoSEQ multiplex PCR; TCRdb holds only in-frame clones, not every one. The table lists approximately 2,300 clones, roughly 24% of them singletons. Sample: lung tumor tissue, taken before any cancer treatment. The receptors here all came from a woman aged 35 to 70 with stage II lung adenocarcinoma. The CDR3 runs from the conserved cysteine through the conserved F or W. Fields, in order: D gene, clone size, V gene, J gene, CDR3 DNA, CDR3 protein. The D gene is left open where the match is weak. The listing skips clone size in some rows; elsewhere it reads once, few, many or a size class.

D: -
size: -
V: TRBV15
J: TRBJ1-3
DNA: TGTGCCACTTCTAAGGGACACCCTCTCTCTGGAAACACCATATATTTT
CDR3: CATSKGHPLSGNTIYF

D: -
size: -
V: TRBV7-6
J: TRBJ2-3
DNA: TGTGCCAGCAGCCAGGAGTCCCCATCAGATACGCAGTATTTT
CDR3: CASSQESPSDTQYF

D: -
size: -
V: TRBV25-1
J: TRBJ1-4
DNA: TGTGCCAGCAGCCCGTTGGGGGAGTTGACTAATGAAAAACTGTTTTTT
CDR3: CASSPLGELTNEKLFF

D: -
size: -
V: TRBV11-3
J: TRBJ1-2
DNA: TGTGCCAGCAGCTTGGGTGGGACGGTTTATGGCTACACCTTC
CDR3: CASSLGGTVYGYTF

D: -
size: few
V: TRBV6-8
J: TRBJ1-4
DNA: TGTGCCAGCAGTTACTCGGGGAGGAAGAATGAAAAACTGTTTTTT
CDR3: CASSYSGRKNEKLFF

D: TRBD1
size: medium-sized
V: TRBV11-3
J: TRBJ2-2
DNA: TGTGCCAGCAGCGGACAGGGACGCTCCGGGGAGCTGTTTTTT
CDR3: CASSGQGRSGELFF

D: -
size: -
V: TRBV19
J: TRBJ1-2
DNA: TGTGCCAGTAGTTACCGAGGCTATGGCTACACCTTC
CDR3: CASSYRGYGYTF

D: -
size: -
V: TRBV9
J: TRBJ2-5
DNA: TGTGCCAGCAGCGTCTGGGGCACGTTGCAAGAGACCCAGTACTTC
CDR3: CASSVWGTLQETQYF

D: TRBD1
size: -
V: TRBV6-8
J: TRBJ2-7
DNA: TGTGCCAGCAGCGACAGGGAATCGTTCTACGAGCAGTACTTC
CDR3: CASSDRESFYEQYF

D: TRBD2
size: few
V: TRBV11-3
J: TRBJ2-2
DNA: TGTGCCAGCACCCTGGGACTATCTACCGGGGAGCTGTTTTTT
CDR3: CASTLGLSTGELFF

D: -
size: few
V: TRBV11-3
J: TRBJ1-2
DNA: TGTGCCAGCAGCCGTGGGGCAGAAGAATTTAACTATGGCTACACCTTC
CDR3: CASSRGAEEFNYGYTF

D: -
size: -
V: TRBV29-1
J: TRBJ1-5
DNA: TGCAGCGTTCAAAGGGAGGGCAATCAGCCCCAGCATTTT
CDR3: CSVQREGNQPQHF

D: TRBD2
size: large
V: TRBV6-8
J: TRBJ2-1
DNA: TGTGCCAGCAGCCGTACCACTAGCGTTGAGCAGTTCTTC
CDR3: CASSRTTSVEQFF

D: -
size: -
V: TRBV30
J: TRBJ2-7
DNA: TGTGCCTGGAGTGAAGACCGGTCGTCCGAGCAGTACTTC
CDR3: CAWSEDRSSEQYF

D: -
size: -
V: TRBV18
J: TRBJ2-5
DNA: TGTGCCAGCTCCTATGCCCAACAAGAGACCCAGTACTTC
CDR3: CASSYAQQETQYF

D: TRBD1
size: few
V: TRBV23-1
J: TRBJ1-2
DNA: TGCGCCAGCAGCCCTCAGCTGCCAGGGGGCGACTATGGCTACACCTTC
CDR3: CASSPQLPGGDYGYTF

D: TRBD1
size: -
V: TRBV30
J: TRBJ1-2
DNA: TGTGCCTGGAGTGTCAGGGGGCAAGGCACCTTC
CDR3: CAWSVRGQGTF

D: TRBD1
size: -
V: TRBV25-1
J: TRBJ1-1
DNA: TGTGCCAGCAGTGAATATGGGACAGGCAAGAACACTGAAGCTTTCTTT
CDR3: CASSEYGTGKNTEAFF

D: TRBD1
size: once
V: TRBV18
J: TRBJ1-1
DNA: TGTGCCAGCTCACTCCAGGGGGCGAAGGGGACTGAAGCTTTCTTT
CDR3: CASSLQGAKGTEAFF

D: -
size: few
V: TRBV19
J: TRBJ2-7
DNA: TGTGCCAGTAGTATCCTCCAGGGACAATTCTACGAGCAGTACTTC
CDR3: CASSILQGQFYEQYF

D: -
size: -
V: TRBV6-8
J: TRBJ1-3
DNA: TGTGCCAGCAGCTTGACTGGGGGTCCTGGAAACACCATATATTTT
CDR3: CASSLTGGPGNTIYF